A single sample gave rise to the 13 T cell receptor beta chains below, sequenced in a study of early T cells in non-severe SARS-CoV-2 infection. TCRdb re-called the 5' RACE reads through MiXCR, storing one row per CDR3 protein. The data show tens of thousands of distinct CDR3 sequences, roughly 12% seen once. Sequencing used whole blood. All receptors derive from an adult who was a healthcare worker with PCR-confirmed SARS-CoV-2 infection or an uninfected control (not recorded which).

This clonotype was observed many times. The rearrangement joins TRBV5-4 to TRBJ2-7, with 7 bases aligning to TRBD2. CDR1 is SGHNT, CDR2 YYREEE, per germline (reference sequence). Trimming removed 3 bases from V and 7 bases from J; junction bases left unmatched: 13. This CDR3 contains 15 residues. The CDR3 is CASSSPLAAPREQYF. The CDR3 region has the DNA TGTGCCAGCAGCTCTCCTCTAGCGGCCCCTAGGGAGCAGTACTTC.

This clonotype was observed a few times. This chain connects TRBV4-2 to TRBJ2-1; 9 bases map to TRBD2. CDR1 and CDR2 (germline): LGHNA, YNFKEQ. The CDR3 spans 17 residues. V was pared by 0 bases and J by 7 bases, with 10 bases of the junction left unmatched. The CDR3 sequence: CASSQEIVGTSMNEQFF. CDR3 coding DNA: TGTGCCAGCAGCCAAGAAATAGTAGGGACTAGCATGAATGAGCAGTTCTTC.

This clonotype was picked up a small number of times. CDR3 DNA: TGCGCCAGCAGCCCTTCCTGGGCTAGCGGGAGTACCGGGGAGCTGTTTTTT. Translating gives CASSPSWASGSTGELFF. This chain uses TRBV4-1 with TRBJ2-2, with 10 bases that match TRBD2. J lost 5 bases, V lost 4 bases, and 10 bases had no gene match. CDR3 length: 17 amino acids. Germline-derived CDR1 and CDR2 are MGHRA and YSYEKL.

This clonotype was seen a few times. The CDR3 is CASSEIGNTGELFF. CDR3 sequence (DNA): TGTGCCAGCAGTGAGATAGGGAACACCGGGGAGCTGTTTTTT. The chain is built from TRBV6-4 and TRBJ2-2; D gene unclear. CDR1 and CDR2 (germline): MRHNA, SNTAGT. This CDR3 spans 14 amino acids. Trimming shortened V by 3 bases and J by 1 base, and 6 bases separated the two germline ends.

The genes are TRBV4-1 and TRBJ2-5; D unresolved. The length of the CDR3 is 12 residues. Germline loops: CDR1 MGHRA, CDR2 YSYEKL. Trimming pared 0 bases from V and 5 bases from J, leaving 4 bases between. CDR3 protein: CASSQEGETQYF. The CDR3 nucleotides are TGCGCCAGCAGCCAAGAGGGGGAGACCCAGTACTTC.

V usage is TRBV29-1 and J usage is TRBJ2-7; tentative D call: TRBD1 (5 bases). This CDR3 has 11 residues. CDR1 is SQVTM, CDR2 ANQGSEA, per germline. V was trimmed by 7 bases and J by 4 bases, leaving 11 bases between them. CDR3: CSAGRGYEQYF. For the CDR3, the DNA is TGCAGCGCCGGAAGGGGTTACGAGCAGTACTTC.

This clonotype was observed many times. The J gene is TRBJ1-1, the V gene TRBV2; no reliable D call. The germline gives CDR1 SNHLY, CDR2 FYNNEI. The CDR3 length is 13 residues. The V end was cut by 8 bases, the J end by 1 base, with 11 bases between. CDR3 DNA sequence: TGTGCCAGCCGCGCCCCGGGGAACACTGAAGCTTTCTTT. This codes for CASRAPGNTEAFF.

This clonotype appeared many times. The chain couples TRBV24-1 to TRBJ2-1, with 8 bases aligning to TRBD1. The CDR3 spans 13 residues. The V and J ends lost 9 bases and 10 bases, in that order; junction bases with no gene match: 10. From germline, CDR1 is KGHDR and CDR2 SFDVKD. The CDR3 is CATQGQGDREQFF. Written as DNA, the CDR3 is TGTGCCACCCAAGGACAGGGAGACAGGGAGCAGTTCTTC.

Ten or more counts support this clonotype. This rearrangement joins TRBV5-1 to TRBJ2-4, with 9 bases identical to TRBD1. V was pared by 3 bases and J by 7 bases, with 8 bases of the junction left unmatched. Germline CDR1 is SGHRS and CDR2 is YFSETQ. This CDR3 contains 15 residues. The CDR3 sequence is CASSSQGQGSNIQYF. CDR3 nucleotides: TGCGCCAGCAGCTCGCAGGGACAGGGTAGTAACATTCAGTACTTC.

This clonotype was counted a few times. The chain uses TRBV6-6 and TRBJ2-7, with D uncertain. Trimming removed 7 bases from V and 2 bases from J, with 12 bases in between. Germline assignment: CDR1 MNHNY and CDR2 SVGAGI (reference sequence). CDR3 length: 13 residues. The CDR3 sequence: CASTPGTTYEQYF. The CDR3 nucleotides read TGTGCCAGCACTCCAGGCACGACCTACGAGCAGTACTTC.

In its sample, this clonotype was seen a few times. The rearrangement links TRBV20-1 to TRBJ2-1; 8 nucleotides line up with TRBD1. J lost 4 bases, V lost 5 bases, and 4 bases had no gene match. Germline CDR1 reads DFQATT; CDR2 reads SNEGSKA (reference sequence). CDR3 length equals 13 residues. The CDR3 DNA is TGCAGTGCTCACAGGGGGATTTACAATGAGCAGTTCTTC. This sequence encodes CSAHRGIYNEQFF.

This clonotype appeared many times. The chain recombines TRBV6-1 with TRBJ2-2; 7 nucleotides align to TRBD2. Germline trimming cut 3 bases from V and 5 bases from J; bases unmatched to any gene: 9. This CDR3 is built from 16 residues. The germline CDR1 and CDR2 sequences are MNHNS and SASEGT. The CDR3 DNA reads TGTGCCAGCAGTGATCGAGGGAGGGGAGGAACCGGGGAGCTGTTTTTT. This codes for CASSDRGRGGTGELFF.

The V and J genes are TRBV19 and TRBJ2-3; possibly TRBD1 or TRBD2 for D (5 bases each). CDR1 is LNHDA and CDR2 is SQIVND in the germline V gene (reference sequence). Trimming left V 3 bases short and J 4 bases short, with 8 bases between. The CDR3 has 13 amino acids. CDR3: CASSMLGADTQYF. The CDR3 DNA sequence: TGTGCCAGTAGTATGTTGGGGGCAGATACGCAGTATTTT.